Below are 2 T cell receptor beta chains sequenced from a single sample in a study of monozygotic twins with inflammatory bowel disease. TCRdb reworked the 5' RACE reads into one entry per CDR3 protein, no DNA. Recorded here are some 170,000 distinct CDR3 sequences; the top ten clones represent around 6.8%. Sequencing used blood. The receptors come from a human donor with ulcerative colitis or Crohn's disease, or a healthy co-twin of an affected twin (not recorded which).

The genes are TRBV6-5 and TRBJ2-3; TCRdb designates TRBD2, a call that cannot be tested without DNA. There are 17 residues in the CDR3. Per germline, CDR1 MNHEY and CDR2 SVGAGI. The CDR3 loop reads CASSYLLAAPETDTQYF.

V usage is TRBV7-2 and J usage is TRBJ1-2; TCRdb proposes TRBD1, but this gene call is untestable without DNA. The CDR3 contains 15 residues. Germline assignment: CDR1 SGHTA and CDR2 FQGNSA. The chain's CDR3 is CASSLAWAGVYGYTF.